This TCR beta chain was observed in a study of blood T cell repertoires in COVID-19. CDR1 and CDR2 (germline): SGDLS, YYNGEE. CDR3 length equals 13 residues. V lost 6 bases and J lost 5, with 14 bases in between. Data came from immunoSEQ multiplex PCR; TCRdb stores just in-frame clones and leaves some out. The data show about 34,000 clones, around 86% seen once. This TCR was sampled from a woman aged 55-69 years with active COVID-19. Sequencing was done on a sample of peripheral blood. The chain joins TRBV9 to TRBJ2-5; D might be TRBD1 (5 bases). Written as DNA, the CDR3 is TGTGCCAGCAATCAGGGATCATTTGAGACCCAGTACTTC. Amino acids: CASNQGSFETQYF. Together with reference TRBV9 and TRBJ2-5, the CDR3 gives the full variable domain: DSGVTQTPKHLITATGQRVTLRCSPRSGDLSVYWYQQSLDQGLQFLIQYYNGEERAKGNILERFSAQQFPDLHSELNLSSLELGDSALYFCASNQGSFETQYFGPGTRLLVL.